This entry concerns a single T cell receptor beta chain. Its specific antigen is unknown. No much larger clone is present one base from it, and per-base qualities are unavailable. The data originate from a study of technical replicates of blood from a few donors (dated 2017 in TCRdb). Library generation was performed with the immunoSEQ multiplex PCR assay. TCRdb stores this immuneACCESS table with in-frame sequences only. Part of the clones is absent; in the studies checked, under half of the shortfall reflects unresolved V genes, and no reason is known for the rest. The sample table lists about 69,000 clones, about 90% of them with a count of one. Of the sample, roughly 4.5% is held by the ten largest clones. The TCR was taken from a human donor in good health. Some clones in this sample may be carry-over from other donors' samples. The sample comprised PBMCs.

The CDR3 corresponds to CASSPKSGAEQFF. The nucleotide sequence reads as follows: TGTGCCAGCAGCCCGAAGAGCGGGGCTGAGCAGTTCTTC. The chain couples TRBV5-4 to TRBJ2-1; a stretch of 7 junction bases matches TRBD2. The CDR3 contains 13 residues, cysteine and phenylalanine counted. The sequence is cut down to CDR3 DNA, 39 bases in frame from base 1. The germline V gene encodes CDR1 SGHNT and CDR2 YYREEE (reference sequence). Germline trimming: 4 bases from V, 9 bases from J; junction bases outside gene matches: 7.